These 14 T cell receptor beta chains originate from one sample sequenced in a study of spatial heterogeneity in lung cancer. TCRdb itself ran the 5' RACE reads through MiXCR, one entry per CDR3 protein. The sample holds several thousand distinct CDR3 sequences, 12% seen once. Study conclusions and caveats: Tumor mutation count correlated with how many alpha and beta TCRs expanded intratumorally.

Their recognized antigens are unknown. Sample time point: sample taken at primary tumor resection. The sample consisted of lung tumor tissue, taken at surgery. These receptors were collected from a male donor with early-stage non-small cell lung cancer.

This clonotype was seen many times. The chain carries TRBV5-1 and TRBJ2-1; D not certain. Per germline, CDR1 SGHRS and CDR2 YFSETQ. Trimming cost V 0 bases and J 9 bases, with 4 bases left between them. The CDR3 has 11 amino acids. The CDR3 region is CASSLEFEQFF. CDR3 coding DNA: TGCGCCAGCAGCTTGGAGTTTGAGCAGTTCTTC.

This clonotype has ten or more counts. The chain links TRBV15 to TRBJ2-7; D is perhaps TRBD1 (5 bases). The CDR3 totals 17 residues. The germline gives CDR1 LNHNV, CDR2 YYDKDF (reference sequence). Trimming took 3 bases from V and 6 from J, leaving 24 bases between them. The CDR3, as DNA: TGTGCCACCAGCAGTCGCCCCCAGGGTTCAAGGGCCCGCGAGCAGTACTTC. Translation: CATSSRPQGSRAREQYF. The full variable domain, its missing parts supplied by reference TRBV15 and TRBJ2-7, is DAMVIQNPRYQVTQFGKPVTLSCSQTLNHNVMYWYQQKSSQAPKLLFHYYDKDFNNEADTPDNFQSRRPNTSFCFLDIRSPGLGDTAMYLCATSSRPQGSRAREQYFGPGTRLTVT.

This clonotype was observed at least ten times. This chain connects TRBV4-1 to TRBJ2-1; tentative D call: TRBD2 (5 bases). The CDR3 covers 17 residues. The germline V and J ends were trimmed by 3 bases and 2 bases, with 17 bases remaining between them. In germline, CDR1 is MGHRA, CDR2 YSYEKL. For the CDR3, the DNA is TGCGCCAGCAGCCATTCTATTGGAGGAGCTACCTACAATGAGCAGTTCTTC. Its translation: CASSHSIGGATYNEQFF.

This clonotype was recorded many times. V gene TRBV7-2 combines with J gene TRBJ1-1; D is undetermined. Trimming removed 6 bases at V and 4 bases at J, with 15 bases between. The CDR3 contains 14 residues. CDR1 and CDR2 (germline): SGHTA, FQGNSA. This CDR3 reads CASRQGPGVTEAFF. CDR3 nucleotides: TGTGCCAGCAGACAAGGACCTGGGGTCACTGAAGCTTTCTTT.

Within the sample, this clonotype is medium-sized (0.01 to 0.1%). The CDR3 region is CASSLGDTDNQPQHF. The CDR3 DNA reads TGTGCCAGCAGCTTGGGGGACACAGACAATCAGCCCCAGCATTTT. The V call is TRBV5-5, the J call TRBJ1-5; TRBD1 is a possible D gene (6 bases). Trimming took 0 bases from V and 3 from J, leaving 10 bases between them. The germline CDR1 and CDR2 sequences are SGHKS and YYEKEE (reference sequence). The CDR3 consists of 15 residues.

This sequence joins TRBV5-5 and TRBJ1-4; D gene uncertain. Germline V gene sequence: CDR1 SGHKS, CDR2 YYEKEE (reference sequence). The ends were cut back, 2 bases at V and 3 bases at J, with 11 bases in the middle. The CDR3 covers 15 residues. CDR3 protein: CASSFRGQANEKLFF. As DNA, the CDR3 is TGTGCCAGCAGCTTCCGAGGGCAGGCTAATGAAAAACTGTTTTTT.

The table lists this clonotype with a count of one. CDR3 protein: CASTSLEVSGANVLTF. The CDR3 coding sequence is TGTGCCAGCACTTCCCTTGAGGTATCAGGGGCCAACGTCCTGACTTTC. V is TRBV28 and J is TRBJ2-6; D gene ambiguous. With 7 bases removed from V and 4 bases from J, the gap between germline ends came to 17 bases. This CDR3 is built from 16 residues. Per the germline V gene, CDR1 is MDHEN and CDR2 is SYDVKM.

Judged by abundance, this clonotype is medium-sized. The V call is TRBV5-1, the J call TRBJ2-3; D is unclear. The CDR3 consists of 15 residues. Germline-derived CDR1 and CDR2 are SGHRS and YFSETQ. Trimming removed 3 bases at V and 0 bases at J, with 11 bases between. CDR3 bases: TGCGCCAGCAGCTCCCTCGGGCCTAGCACAGATACGCAGTATTTT. This codes for CASSSLGPSTDTQYF.

This clonotype was seen only a few times. V is TRBV12-3 or TRBV12-4 and J is TRBJ1-5; 8 nucleotides match TRBD1. This CDR3 is built from 14 residues. V dropped 6 bases and J dropped 2; count of bases not matched to a gene: 3. Here the CDR3 reads CASSQQGGNQPQHF. CDR3 DNA: TGTGCCAGCAGCCAACAGGGGGGCAATCAGCCCCAGCATTTT.

This clonotype was observed many times. This chain uses TRBV4-2 with TRBJ2-3; 14 nucleotides align to TRBD2. The V segment lost 0 bases and the J segment 4 bases; nucleotides outside the gene matches: 6. This CDR3 has 18 residues. The germline V gene encodes CDR1 LGHNA and CDR2 YNFKEQ. CDR3 DNA: TGTGCCAGCAGCCAAGAAACGGGACTAGCGGGAGCGGCAGATACGCAGTATTTT. This codes for CASSQETGLAGAADTQYF.

Judged by abundance, this clonotype is medium-sized. J is TRBJ2-2 and V is TRBV7-9, with D unclear. From germline, CDR1 is SEHNR and CDR2 FQNEAQ (reference sequence). Deletions cut 1 base from V and 3 bases from J, with 12 bases between. The CDR3 extends over 16 amino acids. CDR3 coding DNA: TGTGCCAGCAGCTTAGGGGCCAGTGTGCACACCGGGGAGCTGTTTTTT. This encodes CASSLGASVHTGELFF.

This clonotype is deemed medium-sized (0.01 to 0.1%). The V gene is TRBV5-4, the J gene TRBJ2-2; maybe TRBD2 (5 bases). The germline V and J ends were trimmed by 4 bases and 7 bases, with 11 bases remaining between them. Looked up from germline, CDR1 is SGHNT and CDR2 is YYREEE (reference sequence). The CDR3 spans 13 residues. The CDR3 region is CASSPGLFGELFF. The CDR3 DNA is TGTGCCAGCAGCCCTGGACTTTTCGGGGAGCTGTTTTTT. The variable domain in full, with the rest retrieved from reference TRBV5-4 and TRBJ2-2, is ETGVTQSPTHLIKTRGQQVTLRCSSQSGHNTVSWYQQALGQGPQFIFQYYREEENGRGNFPPRFSGLQFPNYSSELNVNALELDDSALYLCASSPGLFGELFFGEGSRLTVL.

This clonotype is medium-sized by share. V gene TRBV12-3 or TRBV12-4 combines with J gene TRBJ1-6; weak D call: TRBD1 (5 bases). With 3 bases removed from V and 7 bases from J, the gap between germline ends came to 7 bases. This CDR3 comprises 13 residues. CDR3 nucleotides: TGTGCCAGCAGTTTGGGGGGGAATTCACCCCTCCACTTT. It encodes CASSLGGNSPLHF.

Note on this clonotype: This may be a read error, as it is one base from a much larger clone. This chain joins TRBV20-1 and TRBJ2-3, with TRBD1 identical over 8 bases. The end of the DNA fits TRBJ1-5 better, so the J call may be wrong. The CDR3 runs 13 residues. Germline V lookup: CDR1 DFQATT, CDR2 SNEGSKA (reference sequence). In DNA, the CDR3 is TGCAGTGGACGGACAGGGAAAACAGATACGCAGCATTTT. This gives the protein CSGRTGKTDTQHF.